Listed below are T cell receptor beta chains from one sample, sequenced in a study of cytomegalovirus exposure and HLA in healthy donors. Profiling relied on immunoSEQ multiplex PCR, and the TCRdb table lists in-frame clones only, not all of them. The sample has fewer than 75,000 clones; roughly 80% are singletons. The sample comprised PBMCs. The receptors stem from a woman in her thirties in good health and CMV-seronegative. CDR3s include the opening cysteine and the closing phenylalanine or tryptophan. A D gene is named only where the DNA matches it firmly. Not all rows give a size; the values are once, few, many and, for expanded clones, a class.

few,TRBJ2-1,TRBD1,TRBV30,TGTGCCTCGCCCGGGGACAGGGGAAACAATGAGCAGTTCTTC,CASPGDRGNNEQFF
-,TRBJ2-2,-,TRBV6-5,TGTGCCAGCAGTTACAGCGGGACACCCCAGGCCGGGGAGCTGTTTTTT,CASSYSGTPQAGELFF
-,TRBJ1-1,-,TRBV6-5,TGTGCCAGCAGTGTGACGGGTGTTGACACTGAAGCTTTCTTT,CASSVTGVDTEAFF
once,TRBJ2-2,-,TRBV5-1,TGCGCCAGCAGCTTGTTCAGAAACACCGGGGAGCTGTTTTTT,CASSLFRNTGELFF
-,TRBJ1-1,-,TRBV21-1,TGTGCCAGCAGCACGTCTGGGACAGAGAACACTGAAGCTTTCTTT,CASSTSGTENTEAFF
-,TRBJ1-3,TRBD1,TRBV11-2,TGTGCCAGCAGCTTACGGGACAGGGGGTCCGGAAACACCATATATTTT,CASSLRDRGSGNTIYF
-,TRBJ2-3,-,TRBV27,TGTGCCAGCAGTACCGTACTACTAGGCACAGATACGCAGTATTTT,CASSTVLLGTDTQYF
few,TRBJ2-7,-,TRBV7-9,TGTGCCAGCAGCCACTCGGTCTACGAGCAGTACTTC,CASSHSVYEQYF
once,TRBJ1-1,TRBD1,TRBV7-8,TGTGCCAGCAGCTTAGTTGCAGGGGGCGTGGGGAACACTGAAGCTTTCTTT,CASSLVAGGVGNTEAFF
-,TRBJ2-3,-,TRBV18,TGTGCCAGCTCACCAGGAAGGTGGGGAGGCACAGATACGCAGTATTTT,CASSPGRWGGTDTQYF
once,TRBJ2-3,TRBD1,TRBV7-9,TGTGCCAGCAGCCGCTTCAGGGGACAGAACACAGATACGCAGTATTTT,CASSRFRGQNTDTQYF
-,TRBJ1-1,-,TRBV29-1,TGCAGCGTTGCCAAAACAGGGACCATTACACTGAACACTGAAGCTTTCTTT,CSVAKTGTITLNTEAFF
-,TRBJ2-2,TRBD1,TRBV7-9,TGTGCCAGCAGCTTAGGGTCTACAGGGGGCTCTACCGGGGAGCTGTTTTTT,CASSLGSTGGSTGELFF
-,TRBJ1-1,TRBD1,TRBV7-2,TGTGCCAGCAGCTTAGAGGAGGGGGCGAACACTGAAGCTTTCTTT,CASSLEEGANTEAFF
once,TRBJ1-1,-,TRBV5-1,TGCGCCAGCAGCTCGACAGGCTCGAACACTGAAGCTTTCTTT,CASSSTGSNTEAFF
few,TRBJ1-6,TRBD1,TRBV7-8,TGTGCCAGCAGCTTAGAGGACAGGGGGCGTAATTCACCCCTCCACTTT,CASSLEDRGRNSPLHF
-,TRBJ2-1,-,TRBV30,TGTGCCTGGAGTCCCCAGGGCAATGAGCAGTTCTTC,CAWSPQGNEQFF
-,TRBJ2-3,-,TRBV7-3,TGTGCCAGCAGCTTAAGCGGGAAATCTAGCACAGATACGCAGTATTTT,CASSLSGKSSTDTQYF
few,TRBJ1-1,-,TRBV5-4,TGTGCCAGCAGCTCCCCGACAGGTAAAGCTTTCTTT,CASSSPTGKAFF
-,TRBJ2-7,TRBD1,TRBV6-1,TGTGCCAGCAGTTATCGACAGGGATTATACGAGCAGTACTTC,CASSYRQGLYEQYF